This T cell receptor beta chain comes out of a study of T cell repertoires in cytomegalovirus infection (dated 2019 in TCRdb). In the study overall: The peptide stimulations were aimed at well-studied HLA-B-restricted epitopes as well as recently identified HLA-C-restricted CMV epitopes, whose presentation resists viral immunomodulation. Because public TCR beta signatures pointed to carriage of CMV infection together with the matching HLA type, the HLA type of each donor mattered for the analysis.

Summary of the overall study and its limitations: The ex vivo response was dominated by HLA-C-restricted CMV-specific TCR beta clonotypes, which also provided the single most frequent clonotype in two of eight donors. Cumulative frequency of public TCR beta family members discriminated carriers of CMV infection plus the relevant HLA type in this cohort and an independent approximately 340-donor cohort.

In this sample, this clonotype turned up a few times. Its antigen remains unidentified. Qualities for individual bases were not recorded, and no much larger clone is one base off. Including the terminal cysteine and phenylalanine, the CDR3 comprises 15 residues. Only the CDR3 DNA is retained, 45 bases long and in frame from the first base. V gives up 3 bases and J gives up 5 bases, and the segment between their germline ends measures 17 bases. The germline V gene provides CDR1 SGHDT and CDR2 YYEEEE. The sample's treatment or condition label, decoded: in vitro stimulation with specific CMV peptide epitopes to enrich CMV-specific T cells. The listed sequencing device is Illumina HiSeq 1500. TCRdb passed the public sequencing reads through fastp at Q25 and MiXCR, retaining productive beta sequences. Rows with one shared CDR3 protein collapse into an entry with the most common genes and DNA. A total of about a million distinct CDR3 sequences appear in this sample, 31% of them only once. The ten biggest clones cover about an eighth of the sample.

This clonotype was sampled from a human donor in good health (CMV status not recorded). Some clones in this sample may be carry-over from other donors' samples. This chain joins TRBV5-6 to TRBJ2-5; there is no confident call for the D gene. Here the sequenced sample was cultured CD8+ T cells from PBMCs, taken from culture after CMV antigen stimulation. The CDR3 in this case is CASSSLRNLGETQYF. The DNA sequence is as follows: TGTGCCAGCAGCTCCCTCAGAAACTTAGGGGAGACCCAGTACTTC.